These 3 T cell receptor beta chains were all obtained from the same sample, sequenced in a study of T cells in women clearing cervical HPV infection. The data were produced by immunoSEQ multiplex PCR, yet TCRdb's version contains in-frame clones alone and is incomplete. Its table records 25,000 to 35,000 clones. The sample taken for sequencing was blood buffy coat. All receptors come from a woman aged 18 to 75 with a cervical HPV16 infection that either progressed to CIN3+ or cleared (not recorded which).

With respect to this clone: The read gets to within 3 residues of the CDR3 end, and the germline J gene fills in the rest. V is TRBV19 and J is TRBJ2-3; 11 nucleotides match TRBD1. This CDR3 is 15 amino acids long. V shed 4 bases, J shed 4 bases, and the junction held 4 bases outside the gene matches. Per germline, CDR1 LNHDA and CDR2 SQIVND (reference sequence). Incomplete CDR3 DNA: TGTGCCAGTAGTAGGGACAGGGGGGTGGCAGATACG. Translation gives CASSRDRGVADT. The entire CDR3 is CASSRDRGVADTQYF.

To note about this clone: The read gets to within 3 residues of the CDR3 end, and the germline J gene fills in the rest. The gene calls are TRBV19 and TRBJ1-2, with 8 bases fitting TRBD1. The CDR3 contains 13 residues. The V segment lost 9 bases and the J segment 2 bases; nucleotides outside the gene matches: 5. CDR1 and CDR2 from the germline V gene are LNHDA and SQIVND (reference sequence). CDR3 amino acids: CASETGVNYGYTF. CDR3 bases read: TGTGCCAGCGAGACAGGGGTGAACTATGGC. The whole variable domain, filled in from reference TRBV19 and TRBJ1-2, reads DGGITQSPKYLFRKEGQNVTLSCEQNLNHDAMYWYRQDPGQGLRLIYYSQIVNDFQKGDIAEGYSVSREKKESFPLTVTSAQKNPTAFYLCASETGVNYGYTFGSGTRLTVV.

Concerning this clone itself: The CDR3 end is not reached by the read, which stops 3 residues before it; the germline J gene fills it in. This rearrangement joins TRBV14 to TRBJ1-4, with a tentative D call TRBD1 (5 bases). The CDR3 is 15 residues long. Trimming shortened V by 6 bases and J by 2 bases, and 13 bases separated the two germline ends. Germline V lookup: CDR1 SGHDN, CDR2 FVKESK. The CDR3: CASRLTGSTNEKLFF. The part of the CDR3 DNA that was read is TGTGCCAGCAGACTCACAGGTTCGACTAATGAAAAA.